This TCR beta chain came from a study of blood T cells in healthy people across ages. Findings and caveats of the study: The long-lived group displayed more naive CD4+ cells, plus higher diversity, than the aged donors did.

With regard to this clonotype: Antigen: not known.

Primers used in a second PCR of roughly 6 to 12 cycles were a sample-barcoded 5' primer and a J-beta primer mix. MiXCR was run by TCRdb on the 5' RACE reads, yielding one entry per CDR3 protein. The data contain some 1.5 million distinct CDR3 sequences, roughly 27% of them singletons. Looked up from germline, CDR1 is MNHEY and CDR2 is SVGEGT. There are 17 residues in the CDR3. V usage is TRBV6-2 or TRBV6-3 and J usage is TRBJ2-3; 7 bases line up with TRBD2. What was sequenced was blood. The receptor's source is a woman in her 30s in good health. Written as DNA, the CDR3 is TGTGCACATACCGTACACCAGCGCGGGAGAAGCACAGATACGCAGTATTTT. This gives the protein CAHTVHQRGRSTDTQYF.